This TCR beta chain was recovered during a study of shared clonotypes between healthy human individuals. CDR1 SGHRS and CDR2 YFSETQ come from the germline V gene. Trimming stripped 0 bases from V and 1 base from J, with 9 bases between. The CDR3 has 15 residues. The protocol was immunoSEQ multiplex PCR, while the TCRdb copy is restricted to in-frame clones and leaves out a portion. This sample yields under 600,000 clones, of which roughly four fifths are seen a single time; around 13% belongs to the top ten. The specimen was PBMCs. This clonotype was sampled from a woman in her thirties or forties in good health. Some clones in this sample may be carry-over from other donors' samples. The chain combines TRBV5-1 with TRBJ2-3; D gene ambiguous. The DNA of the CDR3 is TGCGCCAGCAGCTTGGCGGCCACTCGCACAGATACGCAGTATTTT. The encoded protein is CASSLAATRTDTQYF.